The clone carrying this T cell receptor (beta chain) was observed a single time. The antigen is unknown. The same CDR3 is also encoded by other DNA sequences in this sample. Only CD45RO-negative cells positively selected for CCR7 counted as naive CD8 cells, so terminally differentiated effector memory CD45RA+ cells were excluded. None of the donors, who were healthy HIV-negative adults, had recently had acute infections or vaccinations. The data were taken from a study of shared clonotypes between healthy human individuals. Overall study context: In total, the donors were a couple of women and a few men aged 18 to 49. For every donor, three CD4 naive, three CD4 memory, two CD8 naive and one CD8 memory plates were used. Study-wide points: In the sorted subsets, rarefaction showed sequencing was incomplete despite large depth.

TCRdb keeps only in-frame clones here, not all; method: immunoSEQ multiplex PCR. The sample includes under 2,000,000 clones, just under 95% seen only once; the top ten take under 1.5%. CDR3 length: 12 amino acids. V was pared by 4 bases and J by 2 bases, with 2 bases between. Germline-derived CDR1 and CDR2 are MNHNY and SVGAGI (reference sequence). The sample was naive CD8+ T cells sorted from blood. The chain couples TRBV6-6 to TRBJ2-2; D ambiguous. The source of this sequence is a man aged 18 to 30 in good health. Written as DNA, the CDR3 is TGTGCCAGCAGTTCCAACACCGGGGAGCTGTTTTTT. It is translated as CASSSNTGELFF.